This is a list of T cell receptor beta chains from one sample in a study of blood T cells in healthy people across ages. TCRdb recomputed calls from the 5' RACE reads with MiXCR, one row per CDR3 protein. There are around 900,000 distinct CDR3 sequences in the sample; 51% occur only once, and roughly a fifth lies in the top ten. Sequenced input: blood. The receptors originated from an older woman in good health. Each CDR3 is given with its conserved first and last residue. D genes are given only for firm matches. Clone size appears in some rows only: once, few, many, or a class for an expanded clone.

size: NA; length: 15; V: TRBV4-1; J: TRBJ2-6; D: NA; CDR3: CASSPMLPGANVLTF; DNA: TGCGCCAGCAGCCCGATGCTGCCTGGGGCCAACGTCCTGACTTTC
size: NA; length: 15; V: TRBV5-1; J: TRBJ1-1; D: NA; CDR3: CASSLVRTENTEAFF; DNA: TGCGCCAGCAGCTTGGTGAGGACTGAGAACACTGAAGCTTTCTTT
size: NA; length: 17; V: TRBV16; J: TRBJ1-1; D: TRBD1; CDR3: CASSQLGQGYSSTEAFF; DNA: TGTGCCAGCAGCCAATTAGGACAGGGGTACTCGAGCACTGAAGCTTTCTTT
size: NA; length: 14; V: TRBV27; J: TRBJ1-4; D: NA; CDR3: CASSLSGQYEKLFF; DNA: TGTGCCAGCAGTTTATCGGGGCAGTATGAAAAACTGTTTTTT
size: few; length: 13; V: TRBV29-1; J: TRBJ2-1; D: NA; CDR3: CSVVSQEQYEQFF; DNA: TGCAGCGTTGTCTCACAGGAGCAATATGAGCAGTTCTTC
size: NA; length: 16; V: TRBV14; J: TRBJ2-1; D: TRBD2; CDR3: CASSPLTSGRLNEQFF; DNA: TGTGCCAGCAGCCCCCTGACTAGCGGGAGATTGAATGAGCAGTTCTTC
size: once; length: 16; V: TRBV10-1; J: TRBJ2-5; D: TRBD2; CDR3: CASSDSSGSRWETQYF; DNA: TGCGCCAGCAGTGATTCTAGCGGGAGTCGGTGGGAGACCCAGTACTTC
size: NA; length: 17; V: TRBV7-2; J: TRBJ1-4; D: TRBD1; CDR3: CASSLLGTARINEKLFF; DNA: TGTGCCAGCAGCTTACTTGGGACAGCAAGAATTAATGAAAAACTGTTTTTT
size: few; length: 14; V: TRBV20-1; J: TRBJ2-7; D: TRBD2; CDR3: CSAKTTSGSHEQYF; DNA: TGCAGTGCTAAGACGACTAGCGGGAGTCACGAGCAGTACTTC
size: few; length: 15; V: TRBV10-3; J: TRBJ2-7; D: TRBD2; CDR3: CAISPGASGSYEQYF; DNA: TGTGCCATCAGCCCCGGGGCTAGCGGATCCTACGAGCAGTACTTC
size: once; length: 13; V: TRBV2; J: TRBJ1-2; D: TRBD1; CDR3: CASSADRVAGYTF; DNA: TGTGCCAGCAGCGCGGACAGGGTGGCCGGCTACACCTTC
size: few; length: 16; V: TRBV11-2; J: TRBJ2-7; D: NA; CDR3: CASSSLWDGVAYEQYF; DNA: TGTGCCAGCAGCTCCCTGTGGGACGGGGTCGCCTACGAGCAGTACTTC
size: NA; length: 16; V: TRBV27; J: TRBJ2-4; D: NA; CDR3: CTSSLSTSIAKNIQYF; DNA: TGTACTAGCAGTTTATCTACGAGTATAGCCAAAAACATTCAGTACTTC
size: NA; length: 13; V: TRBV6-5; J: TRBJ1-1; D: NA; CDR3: CASSPVDLTEAFF; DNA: TGTGCCAGCAGTCCCGTGGATCTGACTGAAGCTTTCTTT
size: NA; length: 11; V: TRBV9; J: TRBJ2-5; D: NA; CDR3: CASGGPETQYF; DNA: TGTGCCAGCGGAGGGCCAGAGACCCAGTACTTC
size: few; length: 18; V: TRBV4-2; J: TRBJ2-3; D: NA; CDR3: CASSHEPPGGGATDTQYF; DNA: TGTGCCAGCAGCCATGAACCCCCAGGCGGTGGGGCCACAGATACGCAGTATTTT
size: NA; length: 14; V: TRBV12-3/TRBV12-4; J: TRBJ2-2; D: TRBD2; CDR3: CASSRTSAGGELFF; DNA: TGTGCCAGCAGTCGGACTAGCGCGGGCGGGGAGCTGTTTTTT
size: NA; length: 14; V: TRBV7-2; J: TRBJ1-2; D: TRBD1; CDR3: CASSRAGQQYGYTF; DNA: TGTGCCAGCAGTCGAGCGGGACAGCAATATGGCTACACCTTC
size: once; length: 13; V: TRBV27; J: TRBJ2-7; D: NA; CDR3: CASRDTGAYEQYF; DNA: TGTGCCAGCCGGGACACCGGCGCCTACGAGCAGTACTTC
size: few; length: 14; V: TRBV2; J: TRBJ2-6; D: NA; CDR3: CASNLNSGANVLTF; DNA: TGTGCCAGCAATTTGAATTCTGGGGCCAACGTCCTGACTTTC
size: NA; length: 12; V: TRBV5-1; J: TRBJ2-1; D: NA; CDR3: CVSNVADNEQFF; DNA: TGCGTCAGCAACGTTGCAGACAATGAGCAGTTCTTC
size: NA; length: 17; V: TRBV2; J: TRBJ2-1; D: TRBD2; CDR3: CASSPGLAGGLNNEQFF; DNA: TGTGCCAGCAGCCCCGGACTAGCGGGGGGCTTAAACAATGAGCAGTTCTTC
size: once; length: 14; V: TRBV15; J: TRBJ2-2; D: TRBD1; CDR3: CATSRDFSGGELFF; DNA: TGTGCCACCAGCAGAGATTTCTCAGGGGGCGAGCTGTTTTTT